The 28 T cell receptor beta chains reported below all come from one sample, sequenced in a study of blood T cell repertoires in COVID-19. Method: immunoSEQ multiplex PCR; TCRdb's copy keeps in-frame clones and lacks some. The sample lists 120,000 or so clones, approximately 90% occurring once. The material sequenced was peripheral blood. The receptors originated from a woman aged 45-65 years with acute or convalescent COVID-19.

The chain couples TRBV21-1 to TRBJ1-1; the listed D gene, TRBD1, was not tested against the DNA. TRBV21-1 is a pseudogene segment. The CDR3 runs 16 residues. CDR3 DNA: TGTGCCAGCAGCAAATCACCACAGGGGCCCCATATCGTAGCTTTCTTT. Translation: CASSKSPQGPHIVAFF.

The genes are TRBV7-8 and TRBJ1-1, with unresolved D. The CDR3 consists of 14 residues. Germline V gene sequence: CDR1 SGHVS, CDR2 FQNEAQ. Trimming stripped 4 bases from V and 9 bases from J, with 18 bases between. The CDR3 DNA follows: TGTGCCAGCAGCTCCCCCTCCTGGGCGGGTCAAGCTTTCTTT. Encoded protein: CASSSPSWAGQAFF. The whole variable domain, filled in from reference TRBV7-8 and TRBJ1-1, reads GAGVSQSPRYKVAKRGQDVALRCDPISGHVSLFWYQQALGQGPEFLTYFQNEAQLDKSGLPSDRFFAERPEGSVSTLKIQRTQQEDSAVYLCASSSPSWAGQAFFGQGTRLTVV.

CDR3 amino acids: CASSHAGTSAYEQYF. CDR3 coding DNA: TGCGCCAGCAGCCATGCCGGGACTAGCGCCTACGAGCAGTACTTC. The chain uses TRBV4-1 and TRBJ2-7, with 10 nucleotides matching TRBD2. Germline-derived CDR1 and CDR2 are MGHRA and YSYEKL. The J segment lost 2 bases and the V segment lost 3 bases, leaving 4 bases of the junction unmatched. The CDR3 contains 15 residues.

This clone was seen only a few times. The gene calls are TRBV7-9 and TRBJ1-2; D is undetermined. Germline loops: CDR1 SEHNR, CDR2 FQNEAQ (reference sequence). V was clipped by 3 bases and J by 5 bases, with 7 bases between them. The CDR3 has 12 amino acids. The CDR3 reads CASSFWPYGYTF. The CDR3 DNA sequence: TGTGCCAGCAGCTTCTGGCCATATGGCTACACCTTC.

This clone was seen only a few times. The rearrangement links TRBV3-1 (or the pseudogene TRBV3-2) to TRBJ1-5; possibly TRBD1 for D (5 bases). The CDR3 is 20 amino acids. The germline CDR1 and CDR2 sequences are LGHDT and YNNKEL (reference sequence). V shed 6 bases and J shed 0 bases, with 27 bases lying between them. The CDR3 spells CASSPGRGVQGGHSNQPQHF. DNA of the CDR3: TGTGCCAGCAGTCCCGGGAGAGGGGTTCAAGGCGGACATAGCAATCAGCCCCAGCATTTT.

V and J are TRBV12-3 or TRBV12-4 and TRBJ1-2; D unresolved. Trimming took off 5 bases at V and 2 bases at J, with 3 bases between the two ends. The CDR3 spans 11 residues. The CDR3: CASSLNYGYTF. CDR3 bases: TGTGCCAGCAGTCTAAACTATGGCTACACCTTC.

The rearrangement joins TRBV3-1 (or the pseudogene TRBV3-2) to TRBJ2-3; TRBD2 aligns across 9 bases. Germline CDR1 and CDR2: LGHDT and YNNKEL (reference sequence). The length of the CDR3 is 15 residues. V lost 1 base to trimming and J lost 4 bases; unmatched junction nucleotides: 3. CDR3: CASSQGGGAADTQYF. The CDR3 DNA reads as TGTGCCAGCAGCCAAGGCGGGGGGGCAGCAGATACGCAGTATTTT.

The chain employs TRBV10-3 and TRBJ2-3, with a tentative D call TRBD2 (6 bases). The ends were cut back, 3 bases at V and 4 bases at J, with 14 bases in the middle. There are 15 residues in the CDR3. Germline CDR1 ENHRY, CDR2 SYGVKD. The CDR3 here is CAISERLAKADTQYF. CDR3 sequence (DNA): TGTGCCATCAGTGAACGGCTAGCGAAGGCAGATACGCAGTATTTT.

In its sample, this clone was seen once. This sequence joins TRBV4-2 and TRBJ1-2; TRBD1 matches 8 bases. Germline CDR1 is LGHNA and CDR2 is YNFKEQ. The CDR3 sequence is 13 residues long. Unmatched junction bases numbered 6, after V lost 5 bases and J lost 7 bases. CDR3 nucleotide sequence: TGTGCCAGCAGCTCCCAGGGGGCGAGTGGCTACACCTTC. Amino acids: CASSSQGASGYTF.

The rearrangement links TRBV7-3 to TRBJ2-3; 11 bases line up with TRBD2. The V and J ends lost 3 bases and 3 bases, in that order; junction bases with no gene match: 8. Germline values: CDR1 SGHTA, CDR2 FQGTGA. CDR3 length: 17 amino acids. The CDR3 nucleotides are TGTGCCAGCAGCTTCCTAGCGGGGGGCGGAAGGACAGATACGCAGTATTTT. Translation: CASSFLAGGGRTDTQYF.

On this clone: The DNA is left out, because the CDR3 cannot be placed on it with certainty; the CDR3 is given as TCRdb lists it. The chain links TRBV2 to TRBJ2-1; no check of the table's D call, TRBD2, against the DNA was made. Germline assignment: CDR1 SNHLY and CDR2 FYNNEI. Termini included, the CDR3 measures 13 amino acids. The CDR3 protein is CASILGGGNEQFF.

The gene calls are TRBV2 and TRBJ1-2; TRBD1 matches at 7 bases. J was trimmed by 4 bases and V by 6 bases; bases with no gene match: 11. CDR3 size: 15 residues. Germline CDR1 is SNHLY and CDR2 is FYNNEI. CDR3 region: CASRDMTGSPYGYTF. CDR3 in DNA: TGTGCCAGCAGGGATATGACAGGGTCCCCCTATGGCTACACCTTC.

The CDR3 protein is CATSRDRGPGNTIYF. CDR3 in DNA: TGTGCCACCAGCAGGGACAGGGGCCCTGGAAACACCATATATTTT. This sequence joins TRBV15 and TRBJ1-3, with 9 bases fitting TRBD1. The CDR3 spans 15 residues. V gave up 3 bases and J gave up 2 bases; unmatched junction bases: 2. Germline values: CDR1 LNHNV, CDR2 YYDKDF (reference sequence).

J is TRBJ1-1 and V is TRBV29-1; D gene ambiguous. The CDR3 is 13 amino acids. V lost 5 bases and J 0 bases, leaving 10 bases between the germline ends. CDR1 and CDR2 (germline): SQVTM, ANQGSEA. The CDR3 loop reads CSVLQVLNTEAFF. In nucleotides, the CDR3 is TGCAGCGTTCTGCAGGTCCTGAACACTGAAGCTTTCTTT.

V and J are TRBV6-6 and TRBJ1-1; tentative D call: TRBD1 (5 bases). Germline V gives CDR1 MNHNY, CDR2 SVGAGI (reference sequence). The ends were cut back, 0 bases at V and 5 bases at J, with 13 bases in the middle. This CDR3 region has 15 residues. The CDR3 loop is CASSYSAGPETEAFF. As DNA, the CDR3 is TGTGCCAGCAGTTACTCCGCAGGGCCTGAAACTGAAGCTTTCTTT.

This clone was observed a few times. V is TRBV18 and J is TRBJ2-1, with D unclear. The V gene's germline CDR1 is KGHSH and CDR2 LQKENI. Between the trimmed V and J ends, which lost 3 bases and 0 bases, there was a span of 12 bases. This CDR3 is 16 amino acids long. The CDR3 spells CASSPNPSGSYNEQFF. The DNA for the CDR3 is TGTGCCAGCTCACCGAACCCTTCCGGCTCCTACAATGAGCAGTTCTTC.

V is TRBV7-9 and J is TRBJ1-2; TRBD1 matches at 7 bases. Trimming cost V 5 bases and J 4 bases; bases outside gene matches: 10. Germline V gene data show CDR1 as SEHNR and CDR2 as FQNEAQ (reference sequence). CDR3 length: 15 amino acids. CDR3 nucleotides: TGTGCCAGCAGCCGCGGACAGGACCGGTTCTATGGCTACACCTTC. Protein: CASSRGQDRFYGYTF.

The chain has TRBV4-1 and TRBJ1-5; D unclear. The CDR3 loop spans 13 amino acids. V lost 2 bases to trimming and J lost 4 bases, with 6 bases between them. Germline CDR1 MGHRA, CDR2 YSYEKL. CDR3 sequence: CASSQFRNQPQHF. CDR3 DNA: TGCGCCAGCAGCCAATTCCGGAATCAGCCCCAGCATTTT.

J is TRBJ2-1 and V is TRBV20-1; 8 nucleotides agree with TRBD2. Per germline, CDR1 DFQATT and CDR2 SNEGSKA (reference sequence). The CDR3 spans 14 residues. V shed 3 bases, J shed 8 bases, and the junction held 9 bases outside the gene matches. This CDR3 is CSASGSGTGDEQFF. The CDR3 DNA reads TGCAGTGCTAGTGGTAGCGGGACGGGGGATGAGCAGTTCTTC.

The chain couples TRBV6-5 to TRBJ1-2; TRBD1 agrees at 10 bases. The trim removed 3 bases at V and 10 bases at J, leaving 11 bases unmatched. The CDR3 runs to 15 residues. Per germline, CDR1 MNHEY and CDR2 SVGAGI. This CDR3 is CASSYLKGQGLVYTF. CDR3 DNA: TGTGCCAGCAGTTATTTAAAGGGACAGGGGCTGGTCTACACCTTC.

This clone was found a few times. This chain links TRBV5-7 with TRBJ2-5, with D tentatively TRBD1 (6 bases). TRBV5-7 qualifies as an ORF whose function is uncertain. With 0 bases removed from V and 3 bases from J, the gap between germline ends came to 6 bases. The CDR3 is 13 amino acids. The CDR3 spells CASSLDREETQYF. Written as DNA, the CDR3 is TGTGCCAGCAGCTTGGACAGGGAAGAGACCCAGTACTTC.

DNA for the CDR3: TGTGCCAGCAGTTACACTGACAGGGTCCAAGAGACCCAGTACTTC. Its translation is CASSYTDRVQETQYF. This chain connects TRBV6-5 to TRBJ2-5; TRBD1 matches 7 bases. Germline CDR1 reads MNHEY; CDR2 reads SVGAGI. The CDR3 runs to 15 residues. Trimming cost V 2 bases and J 1 base; bases outside gene matches: 4.

The chain recombines TRBV7-6 with TRBJ1-2; D remains unclear. The V end was cut by 3 bases, the J end by 6 bases, with 11 bases between. The length of the CDR3 is 13 residues. Per the germline V gene, CDR1 is SGHVS and CDR2 is FNYEAQ. The CDR3 DNA reads as TGTGCCAGCAGCTTGAGGGAGCTCGATGGCTACACCTTC. Encoded protein: CASSLRELDGYTF. The full variable domain, completed using reference TRBV7-6 and TRBJ1-2, is GAGVSQSPRYKVTKRGQDVALRCDPISGHVSLYWYRQALGQGPEFLTYFNYEAQQDKSGLPNDRFSAERPEGSISTLTIQRTEQRDSAMYRCASSLRELDGYTFGSGTRLTVV.

The gene calls are TRBV27 and TRBJ1-5; 7 bases map to TRBD1. The trim removed 6 bases at V and 3 bases at J, leaving 5 bases unmatched. The CDR3 contains 14 residues. Germline V lookup: CDR1 MNHEY, CDR2 SMNVEV (reference sequence). The CDR3 DNA follows: TGTGCCAGCAGGTTGACAGGGATCAATCAGCCCCAGCATTTT. Translation gives CASRLTGINQPQHF.

The chain carries TRBV11-3 and TRBJ2-7; 7 bases agree with TRBD1. Germline trimming cut 5 bases from V and 3 bases from J; bases unmatched to any gene: 10. Germline CDR1 SGHNT, CDR2 YENEEA. The CDR3 contains 15 residues. The CDR3 DNA sequence: TGTGCCAGCAGCGCCTGGACAGGTCAGAACTACGAGCAGTACTTC. Translation: CASSAWTGQNYEQYF.

V and J are TRBV30 and TRBJ1-1, with D hard to call. The CDR3 consists of 14 residues. The V gene lost 0 bases and the J gene lost 4 bases, with 12 bases spanning the gap. CDR1 and CDR2 from the germline V gene are GTSNPN and SVGIG (reference sequence). The CDR3 sequence: CAWSVWGVGTEAFF. The CDR3 DNA reads as TGTGCCTGGAGTGTTTGGGGAGTAGGCACTGAAGCTTTCTTT.

A single count supports this clone. The V gene is TRBV7-2, the J gene TRBJ1-1, with D possibly matching TRBD1 (6 bases). The CDR3 totals 13 residues. Germline CDR1 and CDR2: SGHTA and FQGNSA. The V and J ends lost 4 bases and 1 base respectively, with 7 bases between them. CDR3 sequence (DNA): TGTGCCAGCAGCTGGGGACAGAACACTGAAGCTTTCTTT. This translates into CASSWGQNTEAFF.

The rearrangement joins TRBV2 to TRBJ1-6; 12 bases line up with TRBD1. In germline, CDR1 is SNHLY, CDR2 FYNNEI. J lost 7 bases, V lost 7 bases, and 2 bases had no gene match. CDR3 size: 14 residues. This chain's CDR3 is CASKGTGGNSPLHF. The CDR3 DNA follows: TGTGCCAGCAAAGGGACAGGGGGCAATTCACCCCTCCACTTT. Full variable domain (rest looked up from reference TRBV2 and TRBJ1-6): EPEVTQTPSHQVTQMGQEVILRCVPISNHLYFYWYRQILGQKVEFLVSFYNNEISEKSEIFDDQFSVERPDGSNFTLKIRSTKLEDSAMYFCASKGTGGNSPLHFGNGTRLTVT.